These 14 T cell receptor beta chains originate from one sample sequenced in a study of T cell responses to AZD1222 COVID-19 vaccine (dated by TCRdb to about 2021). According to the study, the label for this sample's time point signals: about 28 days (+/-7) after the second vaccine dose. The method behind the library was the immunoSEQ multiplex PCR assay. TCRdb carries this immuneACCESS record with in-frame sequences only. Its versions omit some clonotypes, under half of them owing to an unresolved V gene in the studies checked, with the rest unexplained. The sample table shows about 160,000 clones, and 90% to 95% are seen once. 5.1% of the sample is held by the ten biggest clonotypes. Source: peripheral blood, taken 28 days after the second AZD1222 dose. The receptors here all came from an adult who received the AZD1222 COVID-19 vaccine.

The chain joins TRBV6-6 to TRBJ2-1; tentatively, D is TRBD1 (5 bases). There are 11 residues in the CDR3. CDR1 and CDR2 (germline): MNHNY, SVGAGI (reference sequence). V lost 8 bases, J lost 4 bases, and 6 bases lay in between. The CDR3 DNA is TGTGCCAGCGGGGCGTACAATGAGCAGTTCTTC. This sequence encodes CASGAYNEQFF.

The CDR3 reads CASTPTQGISTEAFF. The DNA for the CDR3 is TGTGCCAGTACCCCAACACAGGGGATTAGCACTGAAGCTTTCTTT. The J gene is TRBJ1-1, the V gene TRBV19; the match to TRBD1 covers 7 bases. The length of the CDR3 is 15 residues. After removal of 7 bases from V and 4 bases from J, the junction contained 12 bases not matched to a gene. CDR1 is LNHDA and CDR2 is SQIVND in the germline V gene (reference sequence).

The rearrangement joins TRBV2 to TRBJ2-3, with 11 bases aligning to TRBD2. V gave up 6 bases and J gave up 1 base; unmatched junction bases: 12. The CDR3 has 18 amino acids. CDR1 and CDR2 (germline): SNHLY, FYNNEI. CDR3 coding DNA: TGTGCCAGCAGGCCGGGACTAGCGGTTACAGGGGGCACAGATACGCAGTATTTT. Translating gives CASRPGLAVTGGTDTQYF. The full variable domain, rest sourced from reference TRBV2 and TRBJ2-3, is EPEVTQTPSHQVTQMGQEVILRCVPISNHLYFYWYRQILGQKVEFLVSFYNNEISEKSEIFDDQFSVERPDGSNFTLKIRSTKLEDSAMYFCASRPGLAVTGGTDTQYFGPGTRLTVL.

In nucleotides, the CDR3 is TGTGCCAGCAGTCGGGGGGAGAATTCACCCCTCCACTTT. Encoded protein: CASSRGENSPLHF. The rearrangement joins TRBV6-6 to TRBJ1-6, with D maybe TRBD1 (5 bases). Trimming cost V 5 bases and J 7 bases, with 9 bases left between them. In germline, CDR1 is MNHNY, CDR2 SVGAGI (reference sequence). This CDR3 contains 13 residues.

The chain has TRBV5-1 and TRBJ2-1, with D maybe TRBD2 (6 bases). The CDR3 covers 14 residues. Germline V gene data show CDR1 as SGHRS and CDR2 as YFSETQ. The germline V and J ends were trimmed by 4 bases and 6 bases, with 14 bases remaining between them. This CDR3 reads CASSATSTSNEQFF. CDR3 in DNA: TGCGCCAGCAGCGCTACTAGCACTAGCAATGAGCAGTTCTTC. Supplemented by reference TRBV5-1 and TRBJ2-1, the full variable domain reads KAGVTQTPRYLIKTRGQQVTLSCSPISGHRSVSWYQQTPGQGLQFLFEYFSETQRNKGNFPGRFSGRQFSNSRSEMNVSTLELGDSALYLCASSATSTSNEQFFGPGTRLTVL.

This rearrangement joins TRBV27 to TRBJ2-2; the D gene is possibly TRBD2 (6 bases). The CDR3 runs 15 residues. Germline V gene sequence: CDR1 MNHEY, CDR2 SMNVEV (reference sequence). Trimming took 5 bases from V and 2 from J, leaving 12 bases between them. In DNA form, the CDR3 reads TGTGCCAGCAGTCTAAGCGGGCCTAACACCGGGGAGCTGTTTTTT. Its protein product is CASSLSGPNTGELFF.

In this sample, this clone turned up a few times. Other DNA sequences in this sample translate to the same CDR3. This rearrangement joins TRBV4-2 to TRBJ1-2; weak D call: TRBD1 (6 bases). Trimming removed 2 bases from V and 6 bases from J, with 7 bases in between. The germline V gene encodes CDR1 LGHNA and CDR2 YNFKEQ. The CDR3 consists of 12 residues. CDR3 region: CASSQNRDGYTF. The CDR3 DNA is TGTGCCAGCAGCCAAAACAGGGATGGCTACACCTTC.

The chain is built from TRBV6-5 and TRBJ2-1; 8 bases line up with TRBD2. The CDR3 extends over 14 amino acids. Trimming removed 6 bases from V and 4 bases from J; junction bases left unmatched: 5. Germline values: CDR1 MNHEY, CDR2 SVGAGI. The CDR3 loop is CASSLSGAYNEQFF. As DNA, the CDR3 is TGTGCCAGCAGCCTTAGCGGGGCATACAATGAGCAGTTCTTC.

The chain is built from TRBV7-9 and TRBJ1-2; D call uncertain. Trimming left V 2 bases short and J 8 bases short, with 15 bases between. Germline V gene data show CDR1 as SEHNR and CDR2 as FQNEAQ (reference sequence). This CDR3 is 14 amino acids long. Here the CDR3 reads CASSLPLEIGGYTF. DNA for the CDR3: TGTGCCAGCAGCTTACCCTTGGAGATTGGGGGCTACACCTTC.

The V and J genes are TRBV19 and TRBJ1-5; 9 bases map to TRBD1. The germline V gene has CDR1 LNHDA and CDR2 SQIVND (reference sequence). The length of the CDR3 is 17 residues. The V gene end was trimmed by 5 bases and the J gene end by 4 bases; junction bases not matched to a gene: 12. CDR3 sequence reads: CASSVRGTGLRNQPQHF. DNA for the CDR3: TGTGCCAGTAGTGTCCGTGGGACAGGGCTGAGAAATCAGCCCCAGCATTTT.

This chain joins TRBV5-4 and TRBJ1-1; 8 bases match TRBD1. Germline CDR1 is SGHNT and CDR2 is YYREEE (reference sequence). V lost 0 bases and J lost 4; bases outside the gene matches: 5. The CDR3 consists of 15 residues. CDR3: CASSLDQGAGTEAFF. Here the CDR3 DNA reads TGTGCCAGCAGCTTGGATCAGGGGGCGGGCACTGAAGCTTTCTTT. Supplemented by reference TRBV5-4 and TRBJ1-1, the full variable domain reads ETGVTQSPTHLIKTRGQQVTLRCSSQSGHNTVSWYQQALGQGPQFIFQYYREEENGRGNFPPRFSGLQFPNYSSELNVNALELDDSALYLCASSLDQGAGTEAFFGQGTRLTVV.

DNA of the CDR3: TGTGCCAGCAGCTTGGTAGCAGGGAGTAGTCAGCCCCAGCATTTT. This gives the protein CASSLVAGSSQPQHF. The J gene is TRBJ1-5, the V gene TRBV5-8, with D perhaps TRBD1 (5 bases). Between the trimmed V and J ends, which lost 0 bases and 6 bases, there was a span of 13 bases. The CDR3 is 15 amino acids. The germline gives CDR1 SGHTS, CDR2 YDEGEE. The complete variable domain, with remaining parts taken from reference TRBV5-8 and TRBJ1-5, reads EAGVTQSPTHLIKTRGQQATLRCSPISGHTSVYWYQQALGLGLQFLLWYDEGEERNRGNFPPRFSGRQFPNYSSELNVNALELEDSALYLCASSLVAGSSQPQHFGDGTRLSIL.

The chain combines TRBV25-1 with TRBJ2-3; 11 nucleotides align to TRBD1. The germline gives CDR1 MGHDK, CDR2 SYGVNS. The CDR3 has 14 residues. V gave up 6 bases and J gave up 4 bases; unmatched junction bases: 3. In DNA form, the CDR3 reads TGTGCCAGCAGCCGGGACAGGGGGGCAGATACGCAGTATTTT. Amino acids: CASSRDRGADTQYF. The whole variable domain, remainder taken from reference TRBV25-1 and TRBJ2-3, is EADIYQTPRYLVIGTGKKITLECSQTMGHDKMYWYQQDPGMELHLIHYSYGVNSTEKGDLSSESTVSRIRTEHFPLTLESARPSHTSQYLCASSRDRGADTQYFGPGTRLTVL.

The CDR3 DNA sequence: TGTGCCAGCAGTTTCGGACAGGCCGAGACCCAGTACTTC. This sequence encodes CASSFGQAETQYF. The chain joins TRBV27 to TRBJ2-5; TRBD1 matches at 7 bases. Trimming at V came to 3 bases and at J to 5 bases, leaving 3 bases not matched to a gene. CDR3 size: 13 residues. The germline CDR1 and CDR2 sequences are MNHEY and SMNVEV (reference sequence).